A selection of T cell receptor beta chains follows, all from one sample in a study of blood T cell repertoires in COVID-19. Sequenced by immunoSEQ multiplex PCR; TCRdb stores in-frame clones only, minus some. The sample carries approximately 210,000 clones, about four fifths recorded once. The sample consisted of peripheral blood. The receptors were sampled from a woman between 40 and 50 years old with active or convalescent COVID-19. CDR3s include the opening cysteine and the closing phenylalanine or tryptophan. The D gene is left open where the match is weak. Only some rows state a clone size, as once, few, many or a class for expanded clones.

TRBJ1-6 | TRBV5-1 | NA | NA | CASSLDPGSDNSPLHF | TGCGCCAGCAGCTTGGACCCGGGTTCCGATAATTCACCCCTCCACTTT
TRBJ1-4 | TRBV3-1/TRBV3-2 | NA | TRBD1 | CASTDRGNEKLFF | TGTGCCAGCACGGACAGGGGGAATGAAAAACTGTTTTTT
TRBJ1-6 | TRBV18 | NA | TRBD1 | CASSMDREGSPLHF | TGTGCCAGCTCAATGGACAGGGAGGGATCACCCCTCCACTTT
TRBJ1-1 | TRBV30 | NA | NA | CAWSVFGRGSGTEAFF | TGTGCCTGGAGTGTATTCGGGCGGGGCTCGGGCACTGAAGCTTTCTTT
TRBJ1-5 | TRBV19 | once | TRBD1 | CASASDRGSNQPQHF | TGTGCCAGTGCGTCGGACAGGGGAAGCAATCAGCCCCAGCATTTT
TRBJ1-5 | TRBV28 | NA | NA | CATPGAGPNQPQHF | TGTGCCACCCCCGGTGCAGGGCCCAATCAGCCCCAGCATTTT
TRBJ2-6 | TRBV7-7 | NA | NA | CASSLTPRGGANVLTF | TGTGCTAGCAGCTTAACCCCTCGCGGCGGGGCCAACGTCCTGACTTTC
TRBJ1-1 | TRBV4-1 | NA | TRBD1 | CASSVDRGPTEAFF | TGCGCCAGCAGCGTAGACAGGGGGCCCACTGAAGCTTTCTTT
TRBJ2-3 | TRBV9 | NA | NA | CASSVYQRSTDTQYF | TGTGCCAGCAGCGTATACCAGAGGAGCACAGATACGCAGTATTTT
TRBJ1-1 | TRBV30 | NA | NA | CACTGALNTEAFF | TGTGCCTGTACAGGTGCGCTGAACACTGAAGCTTTCTTT
TRBJ1-2 | TRBV6-1 | NA | NA | CASSEARVGRHYGYTF | TGTGCCAGCAGTGAAGCGAGGGTGGGTCGGCACTATGGCTACACCTTC
TRBJ1-2 | TRBV4-3 | NA | NA | CASSQEAGQIYGYTF | TGCGCCAGCAGCCAAGAGGCAGGACAAATCTATGGCTACACCTTC
TRBJ1-1 | TRBV4-3 | NA | NA | CASSQSSGNTEAFF | TGCGCCAGCAGCCAGTCTAGTGGGAACACTGAAGCTTTCTTT
TRBJ2-7 | TRBV28 | NA | TRBD1 | CAITPGQGPEQYF | TGTGCCATCACCCCGGGACAGGGGCCCGAGCAGTACTTC
TRBJ2-7 | TRBV6-1 | once | NA | CASSHDREQYF | TGTGCCAGCAGTCACGACAGAGAGCAGTACTTC
TRBJ2-3 | TRBV29-1 | NA | TRBD2 | CSVEDRRGSSTDTQYF | TGCAGCGTTGAAGATCGGCGCGGGAGTAGCACAGATACGCAGTATTTT
TRBJ1-2 | TRBV7-9 | NA | TRBD1 | CASSLGGQGLGYGYTF | TGTGCCAGCAGCTTAGGGGGACAGGGACTAGGGTATGGCTACACCTTC
TRBJ2-6 | TRBV10-2 | NA | NA | CASRDTSSGANVLTF | TGCGCCTCCCGGGACACCAGCTCTGGGGCCAACGTCCTGACTTTC
TRBJ1-5 | TRBV19 | NA | NA | CASSSSDRNQPQHF | TGTGCCAGTAGTTCCTCGGACAGAAATCAGCCCCAGCATTTT
TRBJ2-1 | TRBV30 | NA | TRBD2 | CAWSARDSGGPTYNEQFF | TGTGCCTGGAGTGCTAGAGATAGCGGGGGGCCAACCTACAATGAGCAGTTCTTC
TRBJ2-1 | TRBV19 | few | TRBD1 | CASSMGQSSGQFF | TGTGCCAGTAGTATGGGACAGTCCTCGGGGCAGTTCTTC
TRBJ2-3 | TRBV5-1 | many | TRBD1 | CASNLRGQAEDTQYF | TGCGCCAGCAACCTTAGGGGACAGGCAGAGGATACGCAGTATTTT
TRBJ1-1 | TRBV10-2 | NA | NA | CASSERGTEAFF | TGCGCCAGCAGTGAGCGGGGTACTGAAGCTTTCTTT
TRBJ2-4 | TRBV4-1 | NA | NA | CASSQEGGAWGIQYF | TGCGCCAGCAGCCAGGAAGGGGGGGCATGGGGCATTCAGTACTTC
TRBJ1-2 | TRBV30 | few | NA | CAWSVSQVYGYTF | TGTGCCTGGAGTGTCAGTCAGGTTTATGGCTACACCTTC
TRBJ1-1 | TRBV27 | NA | NA | CASSLSVEVTRDTEAFF | TGTGCCAGCAGTTTATCGGTAGAGGTAACCAGGGACACTGAAGCTTTCTTT
TRBJ1-4 | TRBV28 | NA | TRBD1 | CASRPYGTGGEKLFF | TGTGCCAGCAGACCTTACGGGACAGGCGGTGAAAAACTGTTTTTT
TRBJ2-3 | TRBV7-6 | NA | NA | CASSLKLPQGKGDTQYF | TGTGCCAGCAGCTTAAAACTACCGCAGGGGAAGGGAGATACGCAGTATTTT
TRBJ2-1 | TRBV19 | NA | NA | CASSIGGTAYNEQFF | TGTGCCAGTAGTATAGGCGGAACGGCCTACAATGAGCAGTTCTTC
TRBJ1-5 | TRBV28 | NA | TRBD1 | CASSLQGAGNQPQHF | TGTGCCAGCAGTTTACAGGGGGCTGGGAATCAGCCCCAGCATTTT
TRBJ2-1 | TRBV7-2 | few | NA | CASSLDPAHSNEQFF | TGTGCCAGCAGCTTAGATCCTGCACACAGCAATGAGCAGTTCTTC
TRBJ2-1 | TRBV2 | NA | NA | CASSPGESSYNEQFF | TGTGCCAGCAGCCCGGGGGAGAGCTCCTACAATGAGCAGTTCTTC
TRBJ2-1 | TRBV5-4 | once | TRBD2 | CASSLSGGFGVTFF | TGTGCCAGCAGCTTGTCGGGGGGATTCGGTGTTACGTTCTTC
TRBJ1-6 | TRBV6-6 | NA | NA | CASKLVGGSYNSPLHF | TGTGCCAGCAAGTTAGTGGGGGGGTCCTATAATTCACCCCTCCACTTT
TRBJ1-5 | TRBV29-1 | NA | TRBD1 | CSVGDRGLQPQHF | TGCAGCGTTGGGGACAGGGGGCTTCAGCCCCAGCATTTT
TRBJ1-1 | TRBV5-6 | NA | NA | CASSWTTNTEAFF | TGTGCCAGCAGTTGGACAACGAACACTGAAGCTTTCTTT
TRBJ1-5 | TRBV6-2/TRBV6-3 | NA | TRBD1 | CASTPTGTHQPQHF | TGTGCCAGCACCCCGACAGGGACACATCAGCCCCAGCATTTT
TRBJ2-1 | TRBV10-2 | once | NA | CASRGASPSEQFF | TGCGCCAGCAGGGGGGCCAGCCCCAGTGAGCAGTTCTTC
TRBJ2-7 | TRBV6-2/TRBV6-3 | NA | NA | CASSYERGWRTGHLYYEQYF | TGTGCCAGCAGTTACGAACGCGGCTGGAGGACCGGCCACCTCTATTACGAGCAGTACTTC
TRBJ2-3 | TRBV6-4 | NA | NA | CASGGGGDTDTQYF | TGTGCCAGCGGGGGGGGCGGTGACACAGATACGCAGTATTTT
TRBJ2-7 | TRBV11-1 | NA | NA | CASSLGGMREQYF | TGTGCCAGCAGCTTAGGCGGCATGAGGGAGCAGTACTTC
TRBJ1-1 | TRBV12-3/TRBV12-4 | NA | NA | CASSLRVTKAFF | TGTGCCAGCAGTTTACGGGTTACCAAGGCTTTCTTT
TRBJ1-2 | TRBV30 | once | NA | CAWSGAYGYTF | TGTGCCTGGAGCGGAGCCTATGGCTACACCTTC
TRBJ2-1 | TRBV30 | NA | TRBD1 | CAWTQRGGPSYNEQFF | TGTGCCTGGACCCAACGAGGGGGCCCGTCCTACAATGAGCAGTTCTTC
TRBJ2-3 | TRBV9 | NA | TRBD2 | CASSVGLANTDTQYF | TGTGCCAGCAGCGTAGGACTAGCTAACACAGATACGCAGTATTTT
TRBJ2-1 | TRBV7-8 | NA | NA | CASSPWRGGGYNEQFF | TGTGCCAGCAGCCCCTGGCGTGGGGGAGGCTACAATGAGCAGTTCTTC
TRBJ1-3 | TRBV18 | NA | NA | CASSEASGGNTIYF | TGTGCCAGCTCCGAGGCCTCGGGTGGAAACACCATATATTTT
TRBJ1-1 | TRBV6-5 | NA | NA | CASSYAGLNTEAFF | TGTGCCAGCAGTTACGCCGGGTTGAACACTGAAGCTTTCTTT
TRBJ1-2 | TRBV28 | once | TRBD1 | CASSTSTGPIYGYTF | TGTGCCAGCAGCACGTCGACAGGGCCCATCTATGGCTACACCTTC
TRBJ2-5 | TRBV7-9 | NA | TRBD2 | CASSPETSGRALGQETQYF | TGTGCCAGCAGCCCAGAGACTAGCGGGAGGGCCTTGGGGCAAGAGACCCAGTACTTC